This T cell receptor (beta chain) was profiled in a study of T cell clonotyping in hematopoietic cell transplantation. Study context: Cytoreduction preceded collection of pretransplant recipient samples. Overall study results and limits: Pathologically expanded recipient clonotypes increased progressively from day 30 to day 180 as diversity fell. At the given depth, recipient repertoires were over 97% de novo clonotypes.

For this clone: Its antigen remains unidentified.

Sample time point: recipient sample about 28 days before transplant, after cytoreduction. Recipients were bled about 28 days pretransplant and at posttransplant days 30, 100, 180. Sequenced by immunoSEQ multiplex PCR; TCRdb stores in-frame clones only, minus some. The repertoire holds some 76,000 clones, with 90% to 97% as singletons. The V gene end was trimmed by 6 bases and the J gene end by 6 bases; junction bases not matched to a gene: 8. Germline assignment: CDR1 MNHEY and CDR2 SVGAGI. The length of the CDR3 is 14 residues. Sequencing was performed on peripheral blood mononuclear cells, taken before stem cell transplant. The receptor was isolated from a woman aged 50 to 60 with acute myeloid leukemia. Some clones in this sample may be carry-over from other donors' samples. The rearrangement uses TRBV6-5 and TRBJ1-5, with TRBD1 matching over 7 bases. CDR3 amino acids: CASRDTGVGQPQHF. CDR3 bases: TGTGCCAGCAGAGATACAGGGGTTGGTCAGCCCCAGCATTTT.